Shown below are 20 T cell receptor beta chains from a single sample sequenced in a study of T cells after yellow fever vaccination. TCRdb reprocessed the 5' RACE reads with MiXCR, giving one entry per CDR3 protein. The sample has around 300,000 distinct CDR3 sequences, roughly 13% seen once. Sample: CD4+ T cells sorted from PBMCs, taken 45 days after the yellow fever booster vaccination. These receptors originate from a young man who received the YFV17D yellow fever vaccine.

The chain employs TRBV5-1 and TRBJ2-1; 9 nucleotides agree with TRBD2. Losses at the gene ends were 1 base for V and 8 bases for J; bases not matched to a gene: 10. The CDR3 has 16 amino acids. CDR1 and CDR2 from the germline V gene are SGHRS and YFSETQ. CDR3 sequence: CASSLQAGLAFHEQFF. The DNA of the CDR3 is TGCGCCAGCAGCTTGCAGGCGGGACTAGCTTTCCATGAGCAGTTCTTC.

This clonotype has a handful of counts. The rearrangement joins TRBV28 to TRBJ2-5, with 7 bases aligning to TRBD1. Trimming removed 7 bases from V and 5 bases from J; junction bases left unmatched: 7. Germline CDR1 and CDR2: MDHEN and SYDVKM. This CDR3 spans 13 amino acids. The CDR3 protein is CASTQGDGETQYF. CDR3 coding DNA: TGTGCCAGCACTCAGGGGGACGGGGAGACCCAGTACTTC.

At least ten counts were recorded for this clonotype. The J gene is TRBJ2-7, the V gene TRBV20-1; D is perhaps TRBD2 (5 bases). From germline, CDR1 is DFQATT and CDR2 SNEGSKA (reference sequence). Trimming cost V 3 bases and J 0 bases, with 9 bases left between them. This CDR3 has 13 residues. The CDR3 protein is CSARRAPSYEQYF. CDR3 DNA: TGCAGTGCTAGGCGGGCTCCCTCCTACGAGCAGTACTTC.

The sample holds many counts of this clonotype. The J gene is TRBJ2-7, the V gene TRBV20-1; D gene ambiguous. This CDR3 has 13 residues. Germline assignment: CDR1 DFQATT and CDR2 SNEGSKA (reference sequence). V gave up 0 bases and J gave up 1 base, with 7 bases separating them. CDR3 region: CSARDVRSYEQYF. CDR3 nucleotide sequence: TGCAGTGCTAGAGATGTCCGATCCTACGAGCAGTACTTC.

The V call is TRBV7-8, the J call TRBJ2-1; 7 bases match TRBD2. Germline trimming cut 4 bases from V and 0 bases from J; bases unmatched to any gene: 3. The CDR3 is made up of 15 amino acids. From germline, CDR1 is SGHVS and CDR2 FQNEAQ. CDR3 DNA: TGTGCCAGCAGCTCCAGCGGGATCTCCTACAATGAGCAGTTCTTC. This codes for CASSSSGISYNEQFF.

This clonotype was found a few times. The CDR3 bases are TGTGCCAGTCTAAGGTCGCAGCAAGCGTACAATGAGCAGTTCTTC. Translation gives CASLRSQQAYNEQFF. The J gene is TRBJ2-1, the V gene TRBV7-2, with unresolved D. The length of the CDR3 is 15 residues. CDR1 is SGHTA, CDR2 FQGNSA, per germline. With 9 bases removed from V and 4 bases from J, the gap between germline ends came to 19 bases.

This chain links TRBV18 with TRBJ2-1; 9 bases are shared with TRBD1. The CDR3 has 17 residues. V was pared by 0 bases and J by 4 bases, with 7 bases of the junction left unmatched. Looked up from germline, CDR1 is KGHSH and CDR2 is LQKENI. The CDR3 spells CASSPPTGTGSYNEQFF. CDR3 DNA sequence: TGTGCCAGCTCACCACCTACGGGGACAGGGTCTTACAATGAGCAGTTCTTC.

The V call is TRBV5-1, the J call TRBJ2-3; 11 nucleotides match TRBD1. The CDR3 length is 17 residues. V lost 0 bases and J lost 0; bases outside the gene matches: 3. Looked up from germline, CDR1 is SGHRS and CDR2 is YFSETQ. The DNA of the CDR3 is TGCGCCAGCAGCTTGGCCGGGACAGGGGGAAGCACAGATACGCAGTATTTT. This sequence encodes CASSLAGTGGSTDTQYF.

The CDR3 sequence is CASSPSGSGTDTQYF. DNA for the CDR3: TGTGCCAGCAGTCCAAGCGGGAGCGGCACAGATACGCAGTATTTT. V and J are TRBV7-2 and TRBJ2-3, with TRBD2 matching 8 bases. The J segment lost 1 base and the V segment lost 6 bases, leaving 6 bases of the junction unmatched. CDR1 is SGHTA, CDR2 FQGNSA, per germline. The CDR3 contains 15 residues.

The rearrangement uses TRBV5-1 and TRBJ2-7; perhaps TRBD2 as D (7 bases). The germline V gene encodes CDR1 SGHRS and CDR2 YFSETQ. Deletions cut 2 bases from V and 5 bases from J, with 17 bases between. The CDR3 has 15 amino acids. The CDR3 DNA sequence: TGCGCCAGCAGCTTAAGCGGGGACACCGATCACGAGCAGTACTTC. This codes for CASSLSGDTDHEQYF.

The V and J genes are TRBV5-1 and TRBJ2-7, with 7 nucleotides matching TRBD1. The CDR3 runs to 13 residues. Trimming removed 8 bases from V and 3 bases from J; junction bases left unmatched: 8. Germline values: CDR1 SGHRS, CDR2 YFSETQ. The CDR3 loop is CARSPTGNYEQYF. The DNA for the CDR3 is TGCGCCAGGAGCCCGACAGGGAACTACGAGCAGTACTTC. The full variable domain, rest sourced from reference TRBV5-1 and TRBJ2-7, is KAGVTQTPRYLIKTRGQQVTLSCSPISGHRSVSWYQQTPGQGLQFLFEYFSETQRNKGNFPGRFSGRQFSNSRSEMNVSTLELGDSALYLCARSPTGNYEQYFGPGTRLTVT.

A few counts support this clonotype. CDR3 DNA: TGTGCCAGCAGCAAAATGGGGCGATCCGACAGGTTCGAGCAGTACTTC. Its protein is CASSKMGRSDRFEQYF. The J gene is TRBJ2-7, the V gene TRBV21-1; the table assigns TRBD1, which was not confirmed against the DNA. TRBV21-1 is a pseudogene locus. The CDR3 runs to 16 residues.

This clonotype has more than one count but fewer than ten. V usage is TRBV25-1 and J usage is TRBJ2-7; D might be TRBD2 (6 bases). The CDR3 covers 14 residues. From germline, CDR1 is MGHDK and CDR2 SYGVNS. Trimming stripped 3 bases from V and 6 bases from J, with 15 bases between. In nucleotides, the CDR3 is TGTGCCAGCAGTGAGGAGGGGTTCGGCAGCGAGCAGTACTTC. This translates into CASSEEGFGSEQYF.

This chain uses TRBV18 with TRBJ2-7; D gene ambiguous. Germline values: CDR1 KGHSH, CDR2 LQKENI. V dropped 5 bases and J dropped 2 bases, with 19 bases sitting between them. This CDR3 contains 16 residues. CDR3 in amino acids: CASSLAGAIHTYEQYF. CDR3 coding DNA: TGTGCCAGCTCATTGGCAGGAGCGATCCACACCTACGAGCAGTACTTC.

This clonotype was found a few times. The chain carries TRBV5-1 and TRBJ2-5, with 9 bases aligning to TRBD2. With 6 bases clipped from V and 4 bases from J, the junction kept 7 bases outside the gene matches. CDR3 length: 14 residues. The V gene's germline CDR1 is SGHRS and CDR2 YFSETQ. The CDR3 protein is CASKVAGVGETQYF. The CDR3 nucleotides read TGCGCCAGCAAGGTAGCGGGAGTAGGAGAGACCCAGTACTTC.

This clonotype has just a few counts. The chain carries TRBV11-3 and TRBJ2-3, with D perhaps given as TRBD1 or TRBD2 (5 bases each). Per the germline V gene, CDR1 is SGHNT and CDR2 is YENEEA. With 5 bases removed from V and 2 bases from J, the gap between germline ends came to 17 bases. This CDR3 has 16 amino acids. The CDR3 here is CASSPKGSSPTDTQYF. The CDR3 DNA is TGTGCCAGCAGCCCCAAGGGGTCTAGCCCCACAGATACGCAGTATTTT.

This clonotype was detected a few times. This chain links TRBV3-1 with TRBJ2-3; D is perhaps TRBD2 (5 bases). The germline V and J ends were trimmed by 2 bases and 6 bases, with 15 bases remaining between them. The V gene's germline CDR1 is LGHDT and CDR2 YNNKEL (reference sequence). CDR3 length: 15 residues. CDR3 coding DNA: TGTGCCAGCAGCCAAACTAGAGAGGTGCTGGATACGCAGTATTTT. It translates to CASSQTREVLDTQYF.

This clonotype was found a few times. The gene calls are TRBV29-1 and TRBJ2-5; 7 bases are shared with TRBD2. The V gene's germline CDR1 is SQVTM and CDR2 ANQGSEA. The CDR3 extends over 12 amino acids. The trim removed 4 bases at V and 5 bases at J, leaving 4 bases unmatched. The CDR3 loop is CSVGLAGETQYF. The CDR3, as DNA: TGCAGCGTTGGACTAGCCGGGGAGACCCAGTACTTC. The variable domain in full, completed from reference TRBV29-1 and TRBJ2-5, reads SAVISQKPSRDICQRGTSLTIQCQVDSQVTMMFWYRQQPGQSLTLIATANQGSEATYESGFVIDKFPISRPNLTFSTLTVSNMSPEDSSIYLCSVGLAGETQYFGPGTRLLVL.

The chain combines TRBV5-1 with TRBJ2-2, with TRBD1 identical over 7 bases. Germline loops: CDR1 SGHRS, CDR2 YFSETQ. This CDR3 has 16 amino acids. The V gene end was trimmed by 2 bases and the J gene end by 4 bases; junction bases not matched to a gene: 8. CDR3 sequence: CASSFPTGQGTGELFF. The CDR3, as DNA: TGCGCCAGCAGCTTCCCGACAGGGCAGGGCACCGGGGAGCTGTTTTTT.

CDR3 sequence: CASSIASLNNEQFF. The CDR3 DNA reads as TGTGCCAGCAGTATCGCTAGCCTCAATAATGAGCAGTTCTTC. The genes are TRBV28 and TRBJ2-1; D is perhaps TRBD2 (5 bases). Germline V gene data show CDR1 as MDHEN and CDR2 as SYDVKM. The CDR3 is made up of 14 amino acids. V gave up 5 bases and J gave up 7 bases, with 15 bases separating them.